This T cell receptor (beta chain) was retrieved from a study of OX40 agonist ivuxolimab in advanced cancers. Germline CDR1 and CDR2: LNHDA and SQIVND (reference sequence). This CDR3 comprises 15 residues. Trimming took 6 bases from V and 2 from J, leaving 11 bases between them. Assay used: immunoSEQ multiplex PCR; TCRdb lists only in-frame clones, some missing. Among about 40,000 clones, around 85% were seen once, and the ten largest hold about 16%. The input for sequencing was CD4+ or CD8+ T cells sorted from blood, taken in a trial of the OX40 agonist ivuxolimab. This chain connects TRBV19 to TRBJ1-6; D perhaps matches TRBD1 (5 bases). This receptor was obtained from an adult with an advanced solid tumor such as melanoma, head and neck, liver or kidney cancer. The CDR3 sequence is CASRVQGTYNSPLHF. The CDR3 coding sequence is TGTGCCAGTAGGGTGCAGGGAACCTATAATTCACCCCTCCACTTT. The entire variable domain, with the rest obtained from reference TRBV19 and TRBJ1-6, is as follows: DGGITQSPKYLFRKEGQNVTLSCEQNLNHDAMYWYRQDPGQGLRLIYYSQIVNDFQKGDIAEGYSVSREKKESFPLTVTSAQKNPTAFYLCASRVQGTYNSPLHFGNGTRLTVT.